This T cell receptor (beta chain) is from a study of radiotherapy plus CTLA-4 blockade in lung cancer. Study background: Objective responses emerged in roughly a sixth of patients, and around 31% attained disease control.

TCRdb keeps only in-frame clones here, not all; method: immunoSEQ multiplex PCR. The profile covers some 87,000 clones, with over 80% appearing a single time and approximately 15% taken by the ten largest. Concerning this clone: The antigen remains unidentified.

Study observations and caveats: Some TCR clones had been derived from tumors. These clones expanded in peripheral blood after radiotherapy plus ipilimumab.

CDR3 size: 12 residues. Trimming removed 1 base at V and 2 bases at J, with 2 bases between. Germline CDR1 and CDR2: SGHRS and YFSETQ. Source: peripheral blood, taken from a patient treated with radiotherapy plus ipilimumab. The receptor's source is a human donor with non-small cell lung cancer that progressed on radiotherapy plus ipilimumab. The J gene is TRBJ2-3, the V gene TRBV5-1; no clear D gene. The CDR3 coding sequence is TGCGCCAGCAGCTTGACCACAGATACGCAGTATTTT. Its protein is CASSLTTDTQYF.